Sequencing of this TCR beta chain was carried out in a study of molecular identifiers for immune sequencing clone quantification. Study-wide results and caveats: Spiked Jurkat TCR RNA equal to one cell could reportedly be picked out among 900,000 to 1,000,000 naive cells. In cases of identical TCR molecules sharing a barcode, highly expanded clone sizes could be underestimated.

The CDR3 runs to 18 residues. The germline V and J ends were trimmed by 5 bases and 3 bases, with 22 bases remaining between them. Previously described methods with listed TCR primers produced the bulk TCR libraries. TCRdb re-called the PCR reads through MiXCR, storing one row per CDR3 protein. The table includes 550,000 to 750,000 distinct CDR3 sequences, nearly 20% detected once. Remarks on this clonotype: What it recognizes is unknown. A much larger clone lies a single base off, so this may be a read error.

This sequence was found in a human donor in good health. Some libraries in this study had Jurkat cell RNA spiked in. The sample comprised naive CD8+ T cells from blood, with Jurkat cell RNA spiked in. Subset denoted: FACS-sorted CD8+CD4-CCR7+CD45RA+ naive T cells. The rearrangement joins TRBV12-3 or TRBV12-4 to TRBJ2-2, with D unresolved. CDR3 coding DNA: TGTGCCAGCAGTGTATTTATTGGGTTCAGAGGTGACACCGGGGAGCTGTTTTTT. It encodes CASSVFIGFRGDTGELFF.